The clone carrying this T cell receptor (beta chain) is labeled as large. The antigen is unknown. Amplification used 60 Vbeta primers and 13 Jbeta primers. Assay used: immunoSEQ multiplex PCR; TCRdb lists only in-frame clones, some missing. The sample carries about 120,000 clones, about 76% recorded once. This sample was taken from a study of cytomegalovirus exposure and HLA in healthy donors. Study-level background: Most genotyped donors, roughly 80% of 398, had Caucasian-associated genetic ancestry.

The CDR3 totals 16 residues. V was clipped by 0 bases and J by 3 bases; unmatched bases: 9. CDR1 is SQVTM and CDR2 is ANQGSEA in the germline V gene. Overall study findings and caveats: Common viral pathogens (according to a later analysis) appeared linked to several of the most significant clusters. Researchers catalogued approximately 170 TCR beta chains as cytomegalovirus-associated.

The chain couples TRBV29-1 to TRBJ2-3; 7 bases map to TRBD1. Sequences were obtained from PBMCs. This TCR derives from a woman aged 40 to 50 in good health and CMV-seropositive. CDR3 nucleotide sequence: TGCAGCGTTGAAGACCCTCTTGAGGGGGCGACAGATACGCAGTATTTT. Translating gives CSVEDPLEGATDTQYF.